This T cell receptor (beta chain) was documented in a study of OX40 agonist ivuxolimab in advanced cancers. The ends were cut back, 0 bases at V and 0 bases at J, with 7 bases in the middle. Germline V gene data show CDR1 as LGHNA and CDR2 as YSLEER. This CDR3 contains 15 residues. Sequencing was performed with immunoSEQ multiplex PCR; in TCRdb, only in-frame clones are kept and a portion is missing. The sample holds tens of thousands of clones, about 88% seen once. This specimen was CD4+ or CD8+ T cells sorted from blood, taken in a trial of the OX40 agonist ivuxolimab. The rearrangement links TRBV4-3 to TRBJ2-3; possibly TRBD2 for D (6 bases). This TCR came from an adult with an advanced solid tumor such as melanoma, head and neck, liver or kidney cancer. The CDR3 DNA follows: TGCGCCAGCAGCCAAGAAGGGACTAGCACAGATACGCAGTATTTT. Translation: CASSQEGTSTDTQYF.